The next 11 T cell receptor beta chains were all read from a single sample in a study of graft-versus-host responses after intestinal transplantation. The protocol was immunoSEQ multiplex PCR, while the TCRdb copy is restricted to in-frame clones and leaves out a portion. Counted here are some 9,800 clones, 31% occurring once; the ten biggest clones make up roughly 5%. The input for sequencing was alloreactive CD4+ T cells from a mixed lymphocyte reaction culture, taken before transplantation. The subset: CFSE-low proliferating T cells sorted from roughly six-day pre-transplant mixed lymphocyte reaction (GvH or HvG direction). The receptors were gathered from a human patient who was an organ donor for intestinal transplantation.

The genes are TRBV28 and TRBJ2-2, with D uncertain. The CDR3 loop spans 13 amino acids. Germline assignment: CDR1 MDHEN and CDR2 SYDVKM. Trimming left V 3 bases short and J 7 bases short, with 9 bases between. CDR3 sequence: CASSFRHSGELFF. In DNA, the CDR3 is TGTGCCAGCAGTTTTAGGCATAGCGGGGAGCTGTTTTTT.

The chain links TRBV9 to TRBJ1-1, with 8 positions matching TRBD1. V gave up 0 bases and J gave up 3 bases; unmatched junction bases: 4. The germline V gene encodes CDR1 SGDLS and CDR2 YYNGEE. CDR3 size: 15 residues. The CDR3: CASSVESQGDTEAFF. In DNA form, the CDR3 reads TGTGCCAGCAGCGTAGAGTCACAGGGGGACACTGAAGCTTTCTTT.

This clone has a handful of counts. The rearrangement links TRBV6-5 to TRBJ2-7; D perhaps matches TRBD2 (7 bases). The CDR3 contains 14 residues. Germline loops: CDR1 MNHEY, CDR2 SVGAGI. V shed 6 bases and J shed 1 base, with 13 bases lying between them. CDR3 nucleotides: TGTGCCAGCAGAAGGGGGGGGCCTTCCTACGAGCAGTACTTC. This encodes CASRRGGPSYEQYF.

The rearrangement uses TRBV5-1 and TRBJ1-1, with D tentatively TRBD1 (5 bases). The V and J ends lost 1 base and 11 bases respectively, with 15 bases between them. Germline V gives CDR1 SGHRS, CDR2 YFSETQ. CDR3 length equals 13 residues. CDR3 nucleotide sequence: TGCGCCAGCAGCTTGTTTCCGGGGGATGAGGCTTTCTTT. This sequence encodes CASSLFPGDEAFF.

This rearrangement joins TRBV7-3 to TRBJ1-6; no clear D. Trimming removed 2 bases at V and 8 bases at J, with 4 bases between. Germline V gene lookup returns CDR1 SGHTA and CDR2 FQGTGA. The CDR3 totals 12 residues. The CDR3 region has the DNA TGTGCCAGCAGCTTAGATTATTCACCCCTCCACTTT. This translates into CASSLDYSPLHF.

The V and J genes are TRBV6-4 and TRBJ2-3; 14 bases agree with TRBD2. The CDR3 consists of 15 residues. With 6 bases clipped from V and 4 bases from J, the junction kept 3 bases outside the gene matches. Per the germline V gene, CDR1 is MRHNA and CDR2 is SNTAGT. The CDR3 is CASSVGLAGADTQYF. The CDR3, as DNA: TGTGCCAGCAGCGTGGGACTAGCGGGGGCAGATACGCAGTATTTT.

The J gene is TRBJ1-1, the V gene TRBV5-1; 7 bases map to TRBD1. Germline assignment: CDR1 SGHRS and CDR2 YFSETQ. This CDR3 contains 15 residues. V lost 0 bases, J lost 0 bases, and 2 bases stayed unmatched. The chain's CDR3 is CASSLVGTVNTEAFF. The CDR3 DNA sequence: TGCGCCAGCAGCTTGGTTGGGACAGTGAACACTGAAGCTTTCTTT.

This clone was seen only a few times. In nucleotides, the CDR3 is TGCGCCAGCAGCCACGTACCGCTAGCGGGGGGGCATACAGATACGCAGTATTTT. Its translation: CASSHVPLAGGHTDTQYF. The chain links TRBV4-1 to TRBJ2-3, with 12 bases lining up with TRBD2. The germline CDR1 and CDR2 sequences are MGHRA and YSYEKL. This CDR3 has 18 residues. V shed 3 bases and J 3 bases; nucleotides not matched to a gene: 10.

V gene TRBV5-8 combines with J gene TRBJ2-6; D is undetermined. The CDR3 contains 18 residues. The V and J ends lost 2 bases and 0 bases respectively, with 15 bases between them. Germline-derived CDR1 and CDR2 are SGHTS and YDEGEE. The chain's CDR3 is CASSLVPRTHSGANVLTF. CDR3 DNA: TGTGCCAGCAGCTTAGTCCCAAGAACTCACTCTGGGGCCAACGTCCTGACTTTC.

This clone was found a few times. The chain recombines TRBV9 with TRBJ1-2; D is uncertain. This CDR3 contains 13 residues. Germline V lookup: CDR1 SGDLS, CDR2 YYNGEE. Deletions cut 1 base from V and 4 bases from J, with 8 bases between. This CDR3 reads CASSVSSGYGYTF. The CDR3 coding sequence is TGTGCCAGCAGCGTATCAAGCGGCTATGGCTACACCTTC.

A few counts support this clone. This chain links TRBV7-2 with TRBJ1-2; TRBD1 matches at 8 bases. The CDR3 covers 13 residues. The germline V gene has CDR1 SGHTA and CDR2 FQGNSA. The V segment lost 4 bases and the J segment 2 bases; nucleotides outside the gene matches: 0. The CDR3 DNA reads as TGTGCCAGCAGCTGGACAGGGAACTATGGCTACACCTTC. This encodes CASSWTGNYGYTF.